This TCR beta chain was captured by sequencing in a study of blood T cell repertoires in COVID-19. For the study at large: The origin of the acute and convalescent COVID-19 samples was the United States, Italy and Spain. The analysed material was cDNA or gDNA that came from T cells, B-cell-depleted T cells, or PBMCs.

Participants spanned ages about 18 to 100 years and resided in fewer than 30 US areas. Cohort 3 donors counted as recovered after two negative PCRs, clearance, or resolved symptoms. Produced via immunoSEQ multiplex PCR; TCRdb's table is partial and in-frame only. The data contain roughly 280,000 clones, roughly 86% of them singletons. Sequencing was carried out using PBMCs or T cells enriched from blood (not recorded which). The sequence derives from a woman in her fifties or sixties who had recovered from COVID-19.

The chain's CDR3 is CASSTTQGSGMNSPLHF. The DNA of the CDR3 is TGTGCCAGCAGTACAACCCAGGGGTCGGGGATGAATTCACCCCTCCACTTT. The rearrangement joins TRBV28 to TRBJ1-6; tentatively, D is TRBD1 (6 bases). Germline-derived CDR1 and CDR2 are MDHEN and SYDVKM. This CDR3 contains 17 residues. V was pared by 5 bases and J by 7 bases, with 21 bases between.